What follows are 17 T cell receptor beta chains derived from one specimen sequenced in a study of T cells after yellow fever vaccination. MiXCR, applied by TCRdb to the 5' RACE reads, yields one record per CDR3 protein. The sample contains 340,000 or so distinct CDR3 sequences, around an eighth of which appear only once. The material was CD4+ T cells sorted from PBMCs, obtained 15 days after the yellow fever booster vaccination. The receptors derive from a man younger than 35 who received the YFV17D yellow fever vaccine.

The chain has TRBV10-1 and TRBJ2-1; 7 nucleotides align to TRBD1. Germline V lookup: CDR1 WNHNN, CDR2 SYGVQD (reference sequence). The CDR3 sequence is 13 residues long. Trimming at V came to 3 bases and at J to 7 bases, leaving 3 bases not matched to a gene. The CDR3 here is CASSDPDRNEQFF. In DNA form, the CDR3 reads TGCGCCAGCAGTGACCCGGACAGGAATGAGCAGTTCTTC.

The V gene is TRBV10-3, the J gene TRBJ2-1, with TRBD2 matching 11 bases. The trim removed 2 bases at V and 9 bases at J, leaving 6 bases unmatched. The V gene's germline CDR1 is ENHRY and CDR2 SYGVKD. The CDR3 consists of 15 residues. The CDR3 region has the DNA TGTGCCATCAGTGAGGTAGCGGGGGGGCTTGGTGAGCAGTTCTTC. It specifies CAISEVAGGLGEQFF.

The gene calls are TRBV2 and TRBJ1-1, with D perhaps TRBD1 (5 bases). Per the germline V gene, CDR1 is SNHLY and CDR2 is FYNNEI. The CDR3 runs 11 residues. V lost 7 bases to trimming and J lost 10 bases, with 13 bases between them. The DNA for the CDR3 is TGTGCCAGCAAGGTGGAGGGGATAGCTTTCTTT. It codes for CASKVEGIAFF.

This clonotype was picked up a small number of times. This sequence joins TRBV12-3 or TRBV12-4 and TRBJ1-4; D gene unclear. The V gene lost 5 bases and the J gene lost 7 bases, with 17 bases spanning the gap. The CDR3 has 15 amino acids. The CDR3, as DNA: TGTGCCAGCAGTCCTAGACAAGGGCTGGTTGAAAAACTGTTTTTT. It specifies CASSPRQGLVEKLFF.

The table lists this clonotype with many counts. The chain recombines TRBV7-9 with TRBJ1-4; a weak D match, TRBD1 (6 bases). The CDR3 is 17 residues long. The V end lost 5 bases, the J end lost 1 base, and 17 bases lay between the germline ends. Germline-derived CDR1 and CDR2 are SEHNR and FQNEAQ (reference sequence). The CDR3 protein is CASSGHIQGRTNEKLFF. CDR3 coding DNA: TGTGCCAGCAGCGGCCATATACAGGGACGAACTAATGAAAAACTGTTTTTT.

The genes are TRBV7-2 and TRBJ2-5; the D is unclear. The germline CDR1 and CDR2 sequences are SGHTA and FQGNSA. The CDR3 contains 14 residues. V lost 5 bases and J 5 bases, leaving 15 bases between the germline ends. The CDR3 region is CASSQSSSSETQYF. In nucleotides, the CDR3 is TGTGCCAGCAGCCAATCAAGCTCAAGCGAGACCCAGTACTTC. Filled out from reference TRBV7-2 and TRBJ2-5, the complete variable domain reads GAGVSQSPSNKVTEKGKDVELRCDPISGHTALYWYRQSLGQGLEFLIYFQGNSAPDKSGLPSDRFSAERTGGSVSTLTIQRTQQEDSAVYLCASSQSSSSETQYFGPGTRLLVL.

The chain carries TRBV12-5 and TRBJ1-1; maybe TRBD1 (5 bases). This CDR3 is 15 amino acids long. Germline V gene data show CDR1 as LGHNT and CDR2 as FRNRAP. V was trimmed by 1 base and J by 0 bases, leaving 9 bases between them. As DNA, the CDR3 is TGTGCTAGTGGTTTGGCGGGGGGGATGAACACTGAAGCTTTCTTT. Translating gives CASGLAGGMNTEAFF.

This chain uses TRBV20-1 with TRBJ2-7; 14 nucleotides agree with TRBD2. The length of the CDR3 is 19 residues. With V trimmed by 1 base and J by 0 bases, 11 bases remained unmatched. Germline values: CDR1 DFQATT, CDR2 SNEGSKA (reference sequence). The CDR3 sequence is CSARGGSGLAGVGSYEQYV. The DNA for the CDR3 is TGCAGTGCTAGAGGAGGATCGGGACTAGCGGGGGTCGGCTCCTACGAGCAGTACGTC.

This clonotype showed up just a few times. V and J are TRBV5-1 and TRBJ2-3, with 8 positions matching TRBD2. V trimming: 0 bases; J trimming: 9 bases; junction bases outside the gene matches: 6. The CDR3 totals 14 residues. Germline-derived CDR1 and CDR2 are SGHRS and YFSETQ. CDR3: CASSLGGLVLTQYF. The CDR3 DNA reads as TGCGCCAGCAGCTTGGGGGGACTAGTTCTGACGCAGTATTTT.

The chain employs TRBV5-6 and TRBJ2-7; the match to TRBD1 covers 8 bases. The V gene's germline CDR1 is SGHDT and CDR2 YYEEEE. This CDR3 is built from 15 residues. V trimming: 6 bases; J trimming: 6 bases; junction bases outside the gene matches: 14. CDR3 protein: CASTLRGQGGAEQYV. CDR3 sequence (DNA): TGTGCCAGCACCCTTCGCGGACAGGGAGGAGCCGAGCAGTACGTC.

This clonotype was detected many times. The rearrangement joins TRBV20-1 to TRBJ1-1; a weak D match, TRBD1 (5 bases). Trimming took off 2 bases at V and 11 bases at J, with 12 bases between the two ends. In germline, CDR1 is DFQATT, CDR2 SNEGSKA (reference sequence). The CDR3 length is 11 residues. The CDR3 loop is CSARRQGKAFF. The DNA of the CDR3 is TGCAGTGCTAGAAGGCAGGGAAAGGCTTTCTTT.

The chain joins TRBV11-2 to TRBJ2-1; 8 bases fit TRBD1. Unmatched junction bases numbered 10, after V lost 1 base and J lost 5 bases. This CDR3 has 17 amino acids. Germline V CDR1 and CDR2: SGHAT, FQNNGV. CDR3 nucleotide sequence: TGTGCCAGCAGCTTAGGGGGCAGGGGGCGCGTCCACAATGAGCAGTTCTTC. Translating it yields CASSLGGRGRVHNEQFF.

In this sample, this clonotype turned up a few times. The V gene is TRBV7-2, the J gene TRBJ2-1; possible D gene TRBD1, 5 bases. Per the germline V gene, CDR1 is SGHTA and CDR2 is FQGNSA. CDR3 length equals 15 residues. The V end lost 5 bases, the J end lost 1 base, and 12 bases lay between the germline ends. CDR3 nucleotides: TGTGCCAGCAGCCCCCAGGGTTGGTCCTACAATGAGCAGTTCTTC. Its protein is CASSPQGWSYNEQFF. The full variable domain, with the rest looked up from reference TRBV7-2 and TRBJ2-1, is GAGVSQSPSNKVTEKGKDVELRCDPISGHTALYWYRQSLGQGLEFLIYFQGNSAPDKSGLPSDRFSAERTGGSVSTLTIQRTQQEDSAVYLCASSPQGWSYNEQFFGPGTRLTVL.

The chain combines TRBV18 with TRBJ1-5; 8 bases align to TRBD1. Germline V gene lookup returns CDR1 KGHSH and CDR2 LQKENI. Losses at the gene ends were 1 base for V and 7 bases for J; bases not matched to a gene: 6. This CDR3 spans 15 amino acids. As DNA, the CDR3 is TGTGCCAGCTCACCACGTCCGACAGGGGAGCAGCCCCAGCATTTT. Amino acid sequence: CASSPRPTGEQPQHF.

The V gene is TRBV24-1, the J gene TRBJ2-5, with 8 bases aligning to TRBD1. Per germline, CDR1 KGHDR and CDR2 SFDVKD. This CDR3 has 16 residues. The V segment lost 7 bases and the J segment 3 bases; nucleotides outside the gene matches: 12. Written as DNA, the CDR3 is TGTGCCACCAGCGGACAGGGTTTAGGGTGGAAAGAGACCCAGTACTTC. It translates to CATSGQGLGWKETQYF.

The chain employs TRBV5-1 and TRBJ2-5; TRBD2 agrees at 11 bases. The germline V gene has CDR1 SGHRS and CDR2 YFSETQ. Unmatched junction bases numbered 5, after V lost 2 bases and J lost 5 bases. The CDR3 extends over 15 amino acids. Written as DNA, the CDR3 is TGCGCCAGCAGCTTAGGGACTAGCGGTCGGGAGACCCAGTACTTC. Protein sequence: CASSLGTSGRETQYF.

This clonotype was observed a handful of times. CDR3 in DNA: TGTGCCACCAGCAGGACAGGGGCCGCCAACTATGGCTACACCTTC. It specifies CATSRTGAANYGYTF. The V call is TRBV15, the J call TRBJ1-2; TRBD1 aligns across 8 bases. Germline loops: CDR1 LNHNV, CDR2 YYDKDF (reference sequence). CDR3 length: 15 residues. With V trimmed by 3 bases and J by 2 bases, 5 bases remained unmatched.